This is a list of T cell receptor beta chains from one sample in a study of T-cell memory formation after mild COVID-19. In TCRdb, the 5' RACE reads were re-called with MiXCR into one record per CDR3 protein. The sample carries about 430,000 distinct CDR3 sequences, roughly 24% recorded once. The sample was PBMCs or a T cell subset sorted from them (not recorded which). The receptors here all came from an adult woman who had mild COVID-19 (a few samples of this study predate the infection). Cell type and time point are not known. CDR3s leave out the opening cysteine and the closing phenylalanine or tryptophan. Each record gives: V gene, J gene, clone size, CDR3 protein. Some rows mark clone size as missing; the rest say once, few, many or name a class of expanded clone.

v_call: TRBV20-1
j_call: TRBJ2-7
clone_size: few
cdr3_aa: SARSAGTPYEQY

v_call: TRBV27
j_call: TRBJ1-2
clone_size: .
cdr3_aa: ASSLQGAPYGYT

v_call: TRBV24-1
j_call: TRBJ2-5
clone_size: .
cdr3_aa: ATSALSGTSGRPRETQY

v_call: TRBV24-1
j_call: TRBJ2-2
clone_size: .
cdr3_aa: ATANVGSTGELF

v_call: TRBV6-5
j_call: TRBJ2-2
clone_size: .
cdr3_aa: DSSPRGAAVFTGELF

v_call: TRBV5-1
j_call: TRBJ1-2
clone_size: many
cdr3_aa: ASSPEGVRANYGYT

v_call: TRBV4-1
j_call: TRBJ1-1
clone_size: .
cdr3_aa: ASSQDRWANTEAF

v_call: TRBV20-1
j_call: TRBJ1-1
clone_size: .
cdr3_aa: SAPNRLRGFTEAF

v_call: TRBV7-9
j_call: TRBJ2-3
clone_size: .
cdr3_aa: ASSLVRGSSTDTQY

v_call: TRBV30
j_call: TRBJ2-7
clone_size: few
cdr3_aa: AYVGVYEQY

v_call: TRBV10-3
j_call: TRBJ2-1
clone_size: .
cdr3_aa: AISAPGLEVGEQF

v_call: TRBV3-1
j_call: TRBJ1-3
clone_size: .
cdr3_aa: ASSLSRGNTIY

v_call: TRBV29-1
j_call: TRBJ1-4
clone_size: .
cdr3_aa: SVRDSRNEKLF

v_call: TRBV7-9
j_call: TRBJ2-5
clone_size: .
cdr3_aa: ASSWAGSSQETQY

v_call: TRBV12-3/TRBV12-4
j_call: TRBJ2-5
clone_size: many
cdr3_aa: ASSGLAKTQY

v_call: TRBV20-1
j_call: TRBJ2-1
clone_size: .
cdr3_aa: SASGSRYNEQF

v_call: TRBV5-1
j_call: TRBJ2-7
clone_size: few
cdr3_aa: ASSLWTATYEQY

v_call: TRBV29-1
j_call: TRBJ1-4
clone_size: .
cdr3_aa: SAEEGLEEKLF

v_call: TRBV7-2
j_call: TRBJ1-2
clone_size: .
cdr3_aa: ASSLAGGVYGYT

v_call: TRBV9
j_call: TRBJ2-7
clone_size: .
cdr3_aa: ASSVSWGSYEQY

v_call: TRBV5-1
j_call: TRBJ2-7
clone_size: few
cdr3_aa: ASSLGAGVLSYEQY

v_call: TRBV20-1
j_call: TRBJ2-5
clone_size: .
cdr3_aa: SARDPRDRYQETQY

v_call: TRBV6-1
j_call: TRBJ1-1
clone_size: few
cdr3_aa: ASSEERGIAMNTEAF